Listed here is a single TCR beta chain. This clone has just one count. Its antigen is unknown. It has no much larger one-base neighbor in the sample; base qualities were not kept. This entry comes from a study of blood T cell repertoires in COVID-19 (dated by TCRdb to between 2020 and 2021). In terms of the full investigation: Samples from collaborators originated in the United States, Italy and Spain and spanned both the acute and convalescent phases of COVID-19. The dataset comprised deeply sampled blood TCRbeta repertoires from subjects exposed to, actively infected with, or recovered from COVID-19. Samples came from the ongoing ImmuneRACE study (first 160 participants) plus 1,254 subjects from 6 global collaborators. Where available, HLA class I and class II types were taken from metadata supplied by the sample provider and were not determined by assay-based typing. Sample metadata almost always included a de-identified subject ID, COVID-19 status, age in years and sex. The repertoires were made available in a free public database intended to serve as a resource for research on the immune response to SARS-CoV-2. The prospective study material was composed of cDNA or gDNA derived from T cells, B-cell-depleted T cells, or PBMCs.

The immunoSEQ Assay, a bias-controlled multiplex PCR, was used to amplify TCRbeta CDR3 regions from genomic DNA. The original methods were these. Nucleated cell counts per sample were estimated from amplification of reference gene primers within the assay. To quantify the absolute abundance of each unique TCRbeta CDR3 rearrangement, sequence reads were collapsed and filtered. For each sample, productive Simpson clonality was calculated by taking the square root of Simpson's diversity index across productive rearrangements. TCRdb limited this immuneACCESS table to in-frame rearrangements with V and J called. A share of clones is missing; checked studies link under half to unresolved V genes, and the rest is unexplained. For V, J and clone size, that table is used; D and trimming come from the DNA. This sample holds about 110,000 clones; roughly 84% were observed only once. 0.83% of the sample belongs to the ten largest clones.

What the authors observed across the whole study: How much clinical and demographic metadata was included differed by source and by participant, and the metadata was provided uncurated.

Whole blood was collected in K2EDTA tubes by collaborating institutions according to the institutions' own protocols. For TCRbeta analysis, collaborators shipped samples as frozen whole blood, isolated PBMCs, or DNA extracted from either of those sample types. Reading the germline V gene gives CDR1 SGHAT and CDR2 FQNNGV. Including the terminal cysteine and phenylalanine, the CDR3 comprises 13 residues. Here the CDR3 DNA is all that survives: 39 bases in frame from base 1. V ends up 5 bases short and J 4 bases short, with an unmatched junction base count of 4. The rearranged segments are TRBV11-2 and TRBJ2-5; 7 middle bases align to TRBD2. This receptor was obtained from a woman between 65 and 79 years old with acute or convalescent COVID-19. Material for sequencing was peripheral blood. The CDR3 protein sequence reads: CASSRTSTETQYF. The sequenced DNA: TGTGCCAGCAGCCGGACTAGTACAGAGACCCAGTACTTC.